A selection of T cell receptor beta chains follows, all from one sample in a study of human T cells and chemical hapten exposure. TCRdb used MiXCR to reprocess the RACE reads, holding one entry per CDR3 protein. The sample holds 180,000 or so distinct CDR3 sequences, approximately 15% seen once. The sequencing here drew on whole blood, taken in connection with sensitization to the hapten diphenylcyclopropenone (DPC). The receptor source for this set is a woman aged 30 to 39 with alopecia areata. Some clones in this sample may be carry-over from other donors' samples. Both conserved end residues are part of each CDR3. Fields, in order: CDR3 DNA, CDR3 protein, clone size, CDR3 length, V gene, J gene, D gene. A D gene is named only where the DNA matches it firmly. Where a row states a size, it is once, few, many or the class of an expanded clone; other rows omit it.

DNA: TGCGCCAGCAGCTGGGGGACAGGGACACTTAAGACCCAGAGCTCTGGGGCCAACGTCCTGACTTTC
CDR3: CASSWGTGTLKTQSSGANVLTF
size: .
length: 22
V: TRBV5-1
J: TRBJ2-6
D: TRBD1

DNA: TGTGCCACCAGTGACCCCGGTAGGGTAGCGGGAGGTCGAAGCTCCTACAATGAGCAGTTCTTC
CDR3: CATSDPGRVAGGRSSYNEQFF
size: many
length: 21
V: TRBV24-1
J: TRBJ2-1
D: TRBD2

DNA: TGTGCCAGCTCACCACTCAGGACATCGCAAGAGACCCAGTACTTC
CDR3: CASSPLRTSQETQYF
size: few
length: 15
V: TRBV18
J: TRBJ2-5
D: .

DNA: TGTGCCAGCAGCTTGGACCAGTTTCTGTTAGAGACCCAGTACTTC
CDR3: CASSLDQFLLETQYF
size: .
length: 15
V: TRBV5-4
J: TRBJ2-5
D: .

DNA: TGTGCCAGCAGGCGCTACAGGGACAATCAGCCCCAGCATTTT
CDR3: CASRRYRDNQPQHF
size: .
length: 14
V: TRBV6-2/TRBV6-3
J: TRBJ1-5
D: .

DNA: TGTGCCAGCAGCACGAGCGCGGACCCGGCGAATGAGCAGTTCTTC
CDR3: CASSTSADPANEQFF
size: .
length: 15
V: TRBV7-9
J: TRBJ2-1
D: .

DNA: TGCAGTGCTAGAGATGGTCGTCAGGGCACCTATAATTCACCCCTCCACTTT
CDR3: CSARDGRQGTYNSPLHF
size: few
length: 17
V: TRBV20-1
J: TRBJ1-6
D: .

DNA: TGTGCCAGCAGCCTCCAACCGGACGCCCGAATCAATGAGCAGTTCTTC
CDR3: CASSLQPDARINEQFF
size: .
length: 16
V: TRBV14
J: TRBJ2-1
D: .

DNA: TGTGCCAGCAGCGGACAGAGGGCACCCCTCCACTTT
CDR3: CASSGQRAPLHF
size: many
length: 12
V: TRBV28
J: TRBJ1-6
D: .

DNA: TGCGCCAGCAGCTTCAACACAGATCCGGACTCTGGGGCCAACGTCCTGACTTTC
CDR3: CASSFNTDPDSGANVLTF
size: .
length: 18
V: TRBV5-1
J: TRBJ2-6
D: .

DNA: TGTGCCAGTAGTCACAGGGTAGGTCGGCAAGAGACCCAGTACTTC
CDR3: CASSHRVGRQETQYF
size: .
length: 15
V: TRBV19
J: TRBJ2-5
D: .

DNA: TGTGCCAGCAGTTATCCGACTAGCGGGAGCACTTTACGCAATGAGCAGTTCTTC
CDR3: CASSYPTSGSTLRNEQFF
size: few
length: 18
V: TRBV6-2/TRBV6-3
J: TRBJ2-1
D: TRBD2

DNA: TGTGCCAGCAGTTACTCGATGGAGGGGCGCAATGAGCAGTTCTTC
CDR3: CASSYSMEGRNEQFF
size: .
length: 15
V: TRBV6-2/TRBV6-3
J: TRBJ2-1
D: .